This T cell receptor beta chain was sequenced during a study of T cells in Graves' hyperthyroidism and ophthalmopathy. RNA transcripts were the template for amplifying TCR beta CDR3 regions. First-round RT-PCR targeting the TCR CDR3 was performed with the HTBI primer set. TCRdb fed the multiplex PCR reads into MiXCR, producing one record per CDR3 protein. Here the sample spans approximately 360,000 distinct CDR3 sequences, less than 20% being singletons. This clonotype was seen a few times. The hyperthyroidism patients had all been newly diagnosed, and their disease duration was under 2 months. Their ages ranged from 18 to 65 years. Sequencing used blood. The receptor was isolated from a woman aged 18-29 years with Graves' hyperthyroidism that later progressed to Graves' ophthalmopathy.

CDR3 nucleotide sequence: TGTGCCAGCAGAGAGAACAGGGGGCTGAACACCGGGGAGCTGTTTTTT. This codes for CASRENRGLNTGELFF. The rearrangement links TRBV6-1 to TRBJ2-2; 9 nucleotides match TRBD1. This CDR3 spans 16 amino acids. Germline V gene data show CDR1 as MNHNS and CDR2 as SASEGT. Germline trimming cut 6 bases from V and 1 base from J; bases unmatched to any gene: 6.